The clone carrying this T cell receptor (beta chain) was seen at least ten times. The record originates from a study of T cells in Graves' hyperthyroidism and ophthalmopathy. Germline loops: CDR1 MNHNS, CDR2 SASEGT. There are 14 residues in the CDR3. V was trimmed by 5 bases and J by 2 bases, leaving 12 bases between them. Researchers amplified the TCR beta CDR3 regions from RNA transcripts. HTBI primers were the set used in a first-round RT-PCR of the TCR CDR3. TCRdb used MiXCR to reprocess the multiplex PCR reads, holding one entry per CDR3 protein. The sample has fewer than 650,000 distinct CDR3 sequences, around 15% seen once.

The source of this sequence is a woman between 35 and 50 years old with Graves' ophthalmopathy. This chain uses TRBV6-1 with TRBJ2-5, with D possibly called TRBD1 or TRBD2 (5 bases each). Sequenced material: blood. The CDR3 region has the DNA TGTGCCAGCAGTATCCCCGGGGCACAAGAGACCCAGTACTTC. Amino acids: CASSIPGAQETQYF.